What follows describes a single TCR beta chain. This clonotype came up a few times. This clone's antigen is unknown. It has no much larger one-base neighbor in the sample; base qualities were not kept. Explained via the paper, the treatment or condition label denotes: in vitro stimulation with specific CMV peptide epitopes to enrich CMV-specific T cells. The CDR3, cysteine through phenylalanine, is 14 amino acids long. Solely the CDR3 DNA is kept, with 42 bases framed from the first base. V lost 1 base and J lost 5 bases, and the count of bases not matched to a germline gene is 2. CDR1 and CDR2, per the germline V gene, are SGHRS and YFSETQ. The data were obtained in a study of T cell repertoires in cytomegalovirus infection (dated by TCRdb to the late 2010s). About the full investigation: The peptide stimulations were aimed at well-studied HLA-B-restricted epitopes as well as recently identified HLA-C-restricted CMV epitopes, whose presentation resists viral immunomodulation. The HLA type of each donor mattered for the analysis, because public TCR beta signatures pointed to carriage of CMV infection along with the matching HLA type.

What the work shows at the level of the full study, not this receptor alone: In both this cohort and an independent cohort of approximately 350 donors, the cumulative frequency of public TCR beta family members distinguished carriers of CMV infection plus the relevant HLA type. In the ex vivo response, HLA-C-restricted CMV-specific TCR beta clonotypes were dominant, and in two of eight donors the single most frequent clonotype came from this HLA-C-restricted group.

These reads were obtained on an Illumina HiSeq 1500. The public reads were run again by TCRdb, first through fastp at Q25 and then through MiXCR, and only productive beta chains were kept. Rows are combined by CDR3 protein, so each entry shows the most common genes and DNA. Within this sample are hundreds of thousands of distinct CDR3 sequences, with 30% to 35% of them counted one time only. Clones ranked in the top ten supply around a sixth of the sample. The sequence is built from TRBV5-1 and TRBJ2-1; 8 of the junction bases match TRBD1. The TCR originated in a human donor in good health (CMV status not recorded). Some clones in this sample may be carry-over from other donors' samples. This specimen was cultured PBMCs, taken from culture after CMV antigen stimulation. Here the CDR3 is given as CASSLRRGHNEQFF. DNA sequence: TGCGCCAGCAGCTTGCGCAGGGGGCACAATGAGCAGTTCTTC.